The clone carrying this TCR beta chain was seen more than once but under ten times. CDR3 size: 17 residues. Germline V gene sequence: CDR1 SGHRS, CDR2 YFSETQ. Unmatched junction bases numbered 16, after V lost 4 bases and J lost 4 bases. In the PCR, 60 Vbeta and 13 Jbeta primers were used. Repertoires were generated with immunoSEQ multiplex PCR, while TCRdb's copy carries only in-frame clones and drops some. Of around 130,000 clones detected, approximately 80% appear once; the ten largest clones hold 1%. The sample is drawn from a study of cytomegalovirus exposure and HLA in healthy donors. The receptor's source is a man between 35 and 55 years old in good health and CMV-seronegative. What was sequenced was PBMCs. The chain couples TRBV5-1 to TRBJ1-2; TRBD1 aligns across 7 bases. CDR3 amino acids: CASSPQTGLDHLYGYTF. Here the CDR3 DNA reads TGCGCCAGCAGCCCTCAGACAGGGCTAGATCATCTCTATGGCTACACCTTC.